The present TCR beta chain was sequenced within a study of cytomegalovirus exposure and HLA in healthy donors. The PCR employed 60 Vbeta primers together with 13 Jbeta primers. Assay: immunoSEQ multiplex PCR; the TCRdb copy retains only in-frame clones and omits some. The repertoire has 85,000 to 100,000 clones, roughly 80% of them found once; the top ten carry 0.6% to 0.95%. The length of the CDR3 is 13 residues. From germline, CDR1 is GTSNPN and CDR2 SVGIG (reference sequence). Trimming stripped 3 bases from V and 7 bases from J, with 16 bases between. This TCR was sampled from a woman in her sixties in good health and CMV-seronegative. The chain carries TRBV30 and TRBJ2-7; D is unclear. Specimen: PBMCs. CDR3 coding DNA: TGTGCCTGGAGCGCGTCCCCTGAGATGGAGCAGTACTTC. Translated: CAWSASPEMEQYF.